One T cell receptor beta chain is described in this entry. With 1 base removed from V and 6 bases from J, the gap between germline ends came to 9 bases. Germline CDR1 ENHRY, CDR2 SYGVKD. The CDR3 totals 13 residues. TCRdb reprocessed the RT-PCR reads via MiXCR and lists one record per CDR3 protein. The table shows 150,000 to 250,000 distinct CDR3 sequences, with 41% occurring only once. This sample was taken from a study of patients and donors after allogeneic stem cell transplantation. This clonotype originated in a human donor who was either an allogeneic HSCT recipient or a stem cell or donor lymphocyte infusion donor (not recorded which). It is not recorded whose cells these are; they may come from a transplant donor. Sequencing was performed on blood, either unsorted or a sorted T cell fraction (not recorded which). The chain joins TRBV10-3 to TRBJ1-2, with D tentatively TRBD1 (6 bases). CDR3 coding DNA: TGTGCCATCAGTGAGTGGACAGCCAATGGCTACACCTTC. This gives the protein CAISEWTANGYTF.